Sequencing of this T cell receptor (beta chain) was carried out in a study of blood T cell repertoires in COVID-19. Repertoires were generated with immunoSEQ multiplex PCR, while TCRdb's copy carries only in-frame clones and drops some. Of fewer than 150,000 clones in the sample, 75% to 90% are singletons; the top ten hold more than 5%. This CDR3 is 16 amino acids long. The germline V gene has CDR1 KGHSH and CDR2 LQKENI. V gave up 3 bases and J gave up 1 base, with 14 bases separating them. Patients of the Seattle cohort, enrolled during active infection, were followed longitudinally. Sequenced input: peripheral blood. The sequence derives from a woman aged 60 to 75 with COVID-19, enrolled during active disease. V gene TRBV18 combines with J gene TRBJ2-3; D might be TRBD1 (8 bases). The CDR3 DNA follows: TGTGCCAGCTCACCTTCTACAGGGGGGGGCACAGATACGCAGTATTTT. Protein product: CASSPSTGGGTDTQYF.